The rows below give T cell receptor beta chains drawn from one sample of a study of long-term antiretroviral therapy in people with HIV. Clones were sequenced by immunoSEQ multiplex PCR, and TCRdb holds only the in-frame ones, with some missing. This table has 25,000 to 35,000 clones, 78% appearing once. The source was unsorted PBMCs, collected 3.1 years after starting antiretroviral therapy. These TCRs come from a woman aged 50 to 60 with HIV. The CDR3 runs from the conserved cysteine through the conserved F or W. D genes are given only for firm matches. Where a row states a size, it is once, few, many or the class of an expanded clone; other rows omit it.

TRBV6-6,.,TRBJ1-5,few,CASSYGMQPQHF,TGTGCCAGCAGTTACGGTATGCAGCCCCAGCATTTT
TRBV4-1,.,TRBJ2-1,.,CASSPRRNEQFF,TGCGCCAGCAGCCCTCGTAGAAATGAGCAGTTCTTC
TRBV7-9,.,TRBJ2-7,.,CASSSQSILGEQYF,TGTGCCAGCAGCTCACAGTCAATACTCGGCGAGCAGTACTTC
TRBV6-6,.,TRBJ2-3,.,CASSPPGADWGDTQYF,TGTGCCAGCAGTCCCCCGGGGGCCGATTGGGGAGATACGCAGTATTTT
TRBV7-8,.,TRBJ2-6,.,CASSARALGANVLTF,TGTGCCAGCAGCGCCCGGGCTTTAGGGGCCAACGTCCTGACTTTC
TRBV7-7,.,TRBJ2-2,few,CASSDSENTGELFF,TGTGCCAGCAGCGACTCGGAGAACACCGGGGAGCTGTTTTTT
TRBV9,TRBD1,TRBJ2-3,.,CASSAHDGQGTDTQYF,TGTGCCAGCAGCGCCCATGACGGACAGGGCACAGATACGCAGTATTTT
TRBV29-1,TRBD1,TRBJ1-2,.,CSAGQGSSYTF,TGCAGCGCTGGACAGGGTTCCAGTTACACCTTC
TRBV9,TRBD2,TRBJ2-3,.,CASSVGTSGTDTQYF,TGTGCCAGCAGCGTAGGTACTAGCGGGACAGATACGCAGTATTTT
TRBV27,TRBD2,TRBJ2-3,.,CASSPRTSGGDTQYF,TGTGCCAGCAGTCCACGGACTAGCGGGGGAGATACGCAGTATTTT
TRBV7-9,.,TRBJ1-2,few,CASSLENVGYTF,TGTGCCAGCAGCCTCGAGAATGTAGGCTACACCTTC
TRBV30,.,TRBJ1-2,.,CAWSVAVGYTF,TGTGCCTGGAGTGTAGCCGTGGGCTACACCTTC
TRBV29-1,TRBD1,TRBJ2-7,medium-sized,CSVEVGDRGYEQYF,TGCAGCGTTGAAGTTGGGGACAGAGGCTACGAGCAGTACTTC
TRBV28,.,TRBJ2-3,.,CASSFLLESDTQYF,TGTGCCAGCAGTTTTTTGCTAGAATCAGATACGCAGTATTTT
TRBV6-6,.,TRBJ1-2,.,CASRSDSLGYTF,TGTGCCAGCAGATCGGACAGCTTGGGCTACACCTTC
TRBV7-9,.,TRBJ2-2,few,CAGTAFGGSPGELFF,TGTGCCGGCACAGCCTTCGGGGGCAGTCCCGGGGAGCTGTTTTTT
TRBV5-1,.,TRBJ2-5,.,CASSDNKGETQYF,TGCGCCAGCAGCGATAACAAGGGAGAGACCCAGTACTTC
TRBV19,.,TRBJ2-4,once,CASSSQPPGSKNIQYF,TGTGCCAGTAGTAGCCAGCCACCGGGGTCCAAAAACATTCAGTACTTC
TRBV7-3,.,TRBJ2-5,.,CASALGVWETQYF,TGTGCCAGTGCTTTAGGGGTGTGGGAGACCCAGTACTTC
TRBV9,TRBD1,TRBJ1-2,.,CASSVGGGQAANYGYTF,TGTGCCAGCAGCGTAGGGGGAGGACAGGCGGCTAACTATGGCTACACCTTC
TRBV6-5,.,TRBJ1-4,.,CASSFRTAGVNEKLFF,TGTGCCAGCAGTTTCCGGACGGCTGGGGTTAATGAAAAACTGTTTTTT
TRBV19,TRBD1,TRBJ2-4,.,CASSAGQGIRNIQYF,TGTGCCAGTAGTGCCGGACAGGGGATAAGGAACATTCAGTACTTC
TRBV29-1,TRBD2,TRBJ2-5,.,CSVEDLRTSGGGETQYF,TGCAGCGTTGAAGATCTCAGGACTAGCGGGGGTGGCGAGACCCAGTACTTC
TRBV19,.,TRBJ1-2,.,CASSTPGTSYGYTF,TGTGCCAGTAGTACTCCCGGGACATCCTATGGCTACACCTTC
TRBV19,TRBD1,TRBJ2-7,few,CASSIVRQGVGEQYF,TGTGCCAGTAGTATAGTGAGACAGGGGGTCGGCGAGCAGTACTTC
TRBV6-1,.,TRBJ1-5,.,CASSELGGRAENQPQHF,TGTGCCAGCAGTGAATTGGGGGGCAGAGCAGAAAATCAGCCCCAGCATTTT
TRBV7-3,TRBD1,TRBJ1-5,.,CASSQTGGSNQPQHF,TGTGCCAGCAGCCAAACAGGGGGTAGCAATCAGCCCCAGCATTTT
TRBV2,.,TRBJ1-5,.,CASRTLGPSNQPQHF,TGTGCCAGCAGGACCTTGGGACCTAGCAATCAGCCCCAGCATTTT
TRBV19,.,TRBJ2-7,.,CASSTGYEQYF,TGTGCCAGTAGTACGGGGTACGAGCAGTACTTC
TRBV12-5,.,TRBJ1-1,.,CASGLVTRPTEAFF,TGTGCTAGTGGTTTGGTCACCAGGCCCACTGAAGCTTTCTTT
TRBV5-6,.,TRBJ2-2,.,CASSLIRNGELFF,TGTGCCAGCAGCTTGATTCGGAACGGGGAGCTGTTTTTT
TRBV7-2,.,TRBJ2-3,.,CASSRTRDTDTQYF,TGTGCCAGCAGCCGTACTAGGGACACAGATACGCAGTATTTT
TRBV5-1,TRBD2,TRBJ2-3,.,CASSSILAGASTDTQYF,TGCGCCAGCAGCTCCATTCTAGCGGGGGCTAGCACAGATACGCAGTATTTT
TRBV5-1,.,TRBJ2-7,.,CASSLDSLSSYEQYF,TGCGCCAGCAGCTTGGACAGTTTATCGTCCTACGAGCAGTACTTC
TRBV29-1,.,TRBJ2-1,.,CSAERGSSYNEQFF,TGCAGCGCCGAACGCGGCAGCTCCTACAATGAGCAGTTCTTC
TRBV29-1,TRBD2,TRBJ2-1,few,CSVAGVSYNEQFF,TGCAGCGTAGCGGGAGTCTCCTACAATGAGCAGTTCTTC
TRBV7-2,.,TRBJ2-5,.,CASSLLLGGQETQYF,TGTGCCAGCAGCTTATTACTAGGGGGGCAAGAGACCCAGTACTTC
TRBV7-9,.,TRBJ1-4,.,CASSPGQLNEKLFF,TGTGCCAGCAGCCCTGGACAGCTGAATGAAAAACTGTTTTTT
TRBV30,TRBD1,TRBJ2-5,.,CAWSGVRGQQETQYF,TGTGCCTGGAGTGGGGTCAGGGGGCAGCAAGAGACCCAGTACTTC
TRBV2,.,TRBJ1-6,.,CASSEPRAFGNSPLHF,TGTGCCAGCAGTGAACCCAGGGCATTCGGTAATTCACCCCTCCACTTT
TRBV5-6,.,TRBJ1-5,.,CASTNLGGAQPQHF,TGTGCCAGCACCAATCTAGGGGGGGCCCAGCCCCAGCATTTT
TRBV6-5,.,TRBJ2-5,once,CASRGTQETQYF,TGTGCCAGCAGAGGGACACAAGAGACCCAGTACTTC
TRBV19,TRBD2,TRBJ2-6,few,CAGGGRSTSGANVLTF,TGTGCCGGGGGAGGGAGATCCACTTCTGGGGCCAACGTCCTGACTTTC
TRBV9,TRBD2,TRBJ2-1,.,CASSVGLAGRNEQFF,TGTGCCAGCAGCGTAGGACTAGCGGGAAGGAATGAGCAGTTCTTC
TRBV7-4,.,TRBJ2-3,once,CASSLRTGGGIDTQYF,TGTGCCAGCAGCTTGCGAACGGGGGGCGGGATAGATACGCAGTATTTT